The 17 T cell receptor beta chains reported below all come from one sample, sequenced in a study of post-analysis software for immune sequencing data. Study-level results: Patients carried 5 or 6 TRBV segments more frequently than controls did, and TRBV5-6, TRBV5-1 and TRBV20-1 were among them.

The antigens these receptors bind are not known. cDNA libraries for TCR beta contained unique molecular identifiers. A single record per CDR3 protein comes from TCRdb applying MiXCR to the PCR reads. This sample carries around 770,000 distinct CDR3 sequences, around 42% of them seen once, and the ten largest clones take approximately 4.4%. The sequencing input was blood. The receptors shown here come from a girl between 5 and 17 years old with multiple sclerosis.

In this sample, this clonotype turned up a few times. This chain uses TRBV4-3 with TRBJ2-3; the D gene is possibly TRBD2 (5 bases). Looked up from germline, CDR1 is LGHNA and CDR2 is YSLEER. The V end lost 5 bases, the J end lost 6 bases, and 12 bases lay between the germline ends. This CDR3 spans 13 amino acids. The CDR3 spells CASSTRGWDTQYF. CDR3 DNA: TGCGCCAGCAGCACCCGGGGTTGGGATACGCAGTATTTT.

The chain uses TRBV5-5 and TRBJ2-3; possibly TRBD2 for D (5 bases). The ends were cut back, 7 bases at V and 7 bases at J, with 16 bases in the middle. The CDR3 runs 13 residues. Germline loops: CDR1 SGHKS, CDR2 YYEKEE (reference sequence). The CDR3 nucleotides are TGTGCCAGCTGGTGGGAGACGGGAAATACGCAGTATTTT. This gives the protein CASWWETGNTQYF.

This clonotype was observed a few times. The chain carries TRBV10-3 and TRBJ2-1, with D perhaps TRBD1 or TRBD2 (5 bases each). Germline V CDR1 and CDR2: ENHRY, SYGVKD. The CDR3 runs to 15 residues. Trimming removed 4 bases at V and 9 bases at J, with 19 bases between. The CDR3 nucleotides read TGTGCCATCAGTGGTGGTGAGGGGACCCGAGGTGAGCAGTTCTTC. As protein: CAISGGEGTRGEQFF.

This clonotype was observed many times. J is TRBJ1-1 and V is TRBV10-3, with TRBD1 matching 7 bases. The CDR3 is 12 amino acids. Germline V gives CDR1 ENHRY, CDR2 SYGVKD. The V and J ends lost 6 bases and 4 bases, in that order; junction bases with no gene match: 2. The CDR3 sequence: CAISRQGTEAFF. DNA for the CDR3: TGTGCCATCAGCCGACAGGGCACTGAAGCTTTCTTT.

This chain connects TRBV28 to TRBJ2-3; TRBD1 is a possible D gene (6 bases). Trimming shortened V by 8 bases and J by 9 bases, and 27 bases separated the two germline ends. CDR1 is MDHEN, CDR2 SYDVKM, per germline. This CDR3 is built from 16 residues. CDR3 sequence: CASSRRGFIADRTQYF. As DNA, the CDR3 is TGTGCCAGCTCTCGCAGAGGGTTCATCGCCGACAGGACGCAGTATTTT.

This chain links TRBV6-4 with TRBJ2-6; D is unresolved. Germline V lookup: CDR1 MRHNA, CDR2 SNTAGT. The CDR3 is 14 amino acids. V was pared by 1 base and J by 4 bases, with 5 bases between. The CDR3 region is CASSDLSGANVLTF. Written as DNA, the CDR3 is TGTGCCAGCAGTGACTTGAGCGGGGCCAACGTCCTGACTTTC.

The chain recombines TRBV5-1 with TRBJ1-1, with 7 bases identical to TRBD1. Germline V gene sequence: CDR1 SGHRS, CDR2 YFSETQ. The CDR3 has 15 amino acids. V lost 1 base and J lost 3; bases outside the gene matches: 6. The CDR3 sequence is CASSLTGVGYTEAFF. Here the CDR3 DNA reads TGCGCCAGCAGCTTGACAGGGGTAGGCTACACTGAAGCTTTCTTT.

The chain joins TRBV20-1 to TRBJ2-5, with 9 bases lining up with TRBD2. The J call may be mistaken, given a closer DNA end match to TRBJ2-7. Germline V gene lookup returns CDR1 DFQATT and CDR2 SNEGSKA (reference sequence). The CDR3 totals 15 residues. As DNA, the CDR3 is TGCAGTGCTTCCGGGGGGGGTAGCGGGAGAAACGAGCAGTACTTC. It encodes CSASGGGSGRNEQYF.

This clonotype was seen a few times. The chain joins TRBV12-3 or TRBV12-4 to TRBJ1-5; TRBD1 matches at 9 bases. The CDR3 covers 15 residues. Trimming cost V 5 bases and J 6 bases; bases outside gene matches: 8. CDR3: CASSTGTGYSQPQHF. CDR3 DNA sequence: TGTGCCAGCAGTACCGGGACAGGGTACAGTCAGCCCCAGCATTTT.

This clonotype was seen a single time. The chain has TRBV7-9 and TRBJ2-5, with 7 bases identical to TRBD2. The CDR3 has 17 residues. Germline V gene data show CDR1 as SEHNR and CDR2 as FQNEAQ (reference sequence). Losses at the gene ends were 4 bases for V and 2 bases for J; bases not matched to a gene: 13. The CDR3 DNA follows: TGTGCCAGCAGCTCCCCCCCCGGGACTAACCGTCAAGAGACCCAGTACTTC. As protein: CASSSPPGTNRQETQYF.

This clonotype showed up just a few times. The chain carries TRBV24-1 and TRBJ2-5; a weak D match, TRBD2 (6 bases). Trimming stripped 6 bases from V and 3 bases from J, with 19 bases between. Germline assignment: CDR1 KGHDR and CDR2 SFDVKD. CDR3 length: 16 residues. CDR3 amino acids: CATSSPGTSEKETQYF. The DNA for the CDR3 is TGTGCCACCAGTTCCCCCGGGACTTCCGAAAAAGAGACCCAGTACTTC.

This clonotype was recorded a few times. The chain couples TRBV4-3 to TRBJ2-3, with D tentatively TRBD1 or TRBD2 (5 bases each). The V gene's germline CDR1 is LGHNA and CDR2 YSLEER. There are 13 residues in the CDR3. V was cut by 4 bases and J by 11 bases, with 16 bases left in between. The DNA for the CDR3 is TGCGCCAGCAGCCCCCGGGACGGTGTGAGGCAGTATTTT. This gives the protein CASSPRDGVRQYF.

The J gene is TRBJ2-1, the V gene TRBV5-1; D remains unclear. Trimming left V 0 bases short and J 5 bases short, with 9 bases between. The CDR3 is made up of 14 amino acids. Germline CDR1 and CDR2: SGHRS and YFSETQ. In nucleotides, the CDR3 is TGCGCCAGCAGCTTGGGCAATCAAAACAATGAGCAGTTCTTC. It encodes CASSLGNQNNEQFF.

The genes are TRBV13 and TRBJ2-7; 7 bases are shared with TRBD1. The junction had 11 bases not matched to a gene; V was cut back by 5 bases and J by 1 base. There are 16 residues in the CDR3. From germline, CDR1 is PRHDT and CDR2 FYEKMQ (reference sequence). The CDR3 here is CASSRRIRDSSYEQYF. In nucleotides, the CDR3 is TGTGCCAGCAGCCGAAGAATACGGGACAGTTCCTACGAGCAGTACTTC.

The J gene is TRBJ2-1, the V gene TRBV7-6; 15 nucleotides line up with TRBD2. Germline V gene data show CDR1 as SGHVS and CDR2 as FNYEAQ. V gave up 3 bases and J gave up 6 bases; unmatched junction bases: 9. This CDR3 region has 18 residues. As DNA, the CDR3 is TGTGCCAGCAGCTTCCTAGGGAGGACTAGCGGGAGGGGCAATGAGCAGTTCTTC. Translating gives CASSFLGRTSGRGNEQFF.

This chain joins TRBV7-9 and TRBJ2-7; 9 nucleotides match TRBD1. The ends lost 5 bases at V and 6 bases at J; junction bases unmatched: 11. Germline lookup yields CDR1 SEHNR and CDR2 FQNEAQ (reference sequence). This CDR3 spans 15 amino acids. CDR3 protein: CASSNPGTGHVEQYF. CDR3 DNA sequence: TGTGCCAGCAGCAACCCCGGGACAGGGCATGTCGAGCAGTACTTC.

The chain links TRBV28 to TRBJ2-5; TRBD1 aligns across 7 bases. The J call is in doubt because the DNA end fits TRBJ2-7 better. This CDR3 is 16 amino acids long. The V gene's germline CDR1 is MDHEN and CDR2 SYDVKM. The CDR3 reads CASSYKDRVHLGEQYF. For the CDR3, the DNA is TGTGCCAGCAGTTACAAAGACAGGGTTCATCTAGGCGAGCAGTACTTC.